This TCR beta chain appears in the sequencing data of a study of regulatory T cells in long-lasting Graves disease. The table lists this clonotype with many counts. Specified time point: persistent/refractory GD, antithyroid drugs over 5 years with positive TRAb. PBMCs were the source of the RNA used for TCR sequencing. Relying on iRepertoire HTBI primers and Arm-PCR of CDR3 regions, the team built TCR beta libraries. TCRdb itself ran the multiplex PCR reads through MiXCR, one entry per CDR3 protein. The sample comprises under 500,000 distinct CDR3 sequences, under 25% of which are singletons, and 7.8% rests with the top ten. V lost 5 bases and J lost 7; bases outside the gene matches: 7. This CDR3 has 13 residues. The germline V gene encodes CDR1 MDHEN and CDR2 SYDVKM.

This sequence was found in a female donor with Graves disease. Material: peripheral blood mononuclear cells (PBMCs), obtained when the disease was refractory, from a patient treated with antithyroid drugs. The chain couples TRBV28 to TRBJ1-1, with 7 bases matching TRBD1. The CDR3 spells CASSPGTEGEAFF. The CDR3 coding sequence is TGTGCCAGCAGTCCCGGGACAGAGGGTGAAGCTTTCTTT.